A single sample is the source of the 12 T cell receptor beta chains below, sequenced in a study of blood T cell repertoires in COVID-19. TCRdb keeps only in-frame clones here, not all; method: immunoSEQ multiplex PCR. The sample lists about 280,000 clones, around 88% seen once, with 5.5% to 7% in the top ten. The sequencing sample was made of PBMCs or T cells enriched from blood (not recorded which). The receptors come from a woman aged 35 to 49 who had recovered from COVID-19.

The chain employs TRBV11-2 and TRBJ2-7, with a possible D match to TRBD2 (6 bases). The CDR3 is made up of 14 amino acids. The V gene lost 5 bases and the J gene lost 2 bases, with 13 bases spanning the gap. Germline loops: CDR1 SGHAT, CDR2 FQNNGV. In DNA form, the CDR3 reads TGTGCCAGCAGCCAGACTAGGAATCCCTACGAGCAGTACTTC. Protein sequence: CASSQTRNPYEQYF. Combining the CDR3 with reference TRBV11-2 and TRBJ2-7 gives the whole variable domain EAGVAQSPRYKIIEKRQSVAFWCNPISGHATLYWYQQILGQGPKLLIQFQNNGVVDDSQLPKDRFSAERLKGVDSTLKIQPAKLEDSAVYLCASSQTRNPYEQYFGPGTRLTVT.

The sample holds one count of this clone. This chain links TRBV7-2 with TRBJ2-3; the D gene is possibly TRBD1 (6 bases). Germline CDR1 reads SGHTA; CDR2 reads FQGNSA. With 7 bases removed from V and 2 bases from J, the gap between germline ends came to 16 bases. CDR3 length equals 15 residues. The CDR3 DNA sequence: TGTGCCAGCAATTTGAGGGGGAGCCACACAGATACGCAGTATTTT. This gives the protein CASNLRGSHTDTQYF.

The rearrangement links TRBV28 to TRBJ1-2, with 8 bases matching TRBD1. CDR3 length equals 14 residues. CDR1 and CDR2 from the germline V gene are MDHEN and SYDVKM. The V gene end was trimmed by 7 bases and the J gene end by 4 bases; junction bases not matched to a gene: 8. The DNA of the CDR3 is TGTGCCAGCACTTTGGACAGGGTGGGCTATGGCTACACCTTC. This encodes CASTLDRVGYGYTF.

This rearrangement joins TRBV28 to TRBJ2-3; TRBD1 matches 7 bases. V lost 3 bases, J lost 2 bases, and 26 bases stayed unmatched. The CDR3 consists of 22 residues. The germline V gene encodes CDR1 MDHEN and CDR2 SYDVKM. DNA for the CDR3: TGTGCCAGCAGTTTGGGGGTAAGGTCCAGGGGGATGGATCGACGCTTCACAGATACGCAGTATTTT. Translation: CASSLGVRSRGMDRRFTDTQYF.

V gene TRBV15 combines with J gene TRBJ2-7, with a possible D match to TRBD2 (6 bases). Per germline, CDR1 LNHNV and CDR2 YYDKDF (reference sequence). This CDR3 spans 14 amino acids. The V and J ends lost 0 bases and 3 bases respectively, with 9 bases between them. Written as DNA, the CDR3 is TGTGCCACCAGCAGAGAGGGACTGAGCTACGAGCAGTACTTC. It encodes CATSREGLSYEQYF.

This chain links TRBV24-1 with TRBJ2-2, with D possibly matching TRBD1 (6 bases). V shed 0 bases and J shed 8 bases, with 18 bases lying between them. Germline values: CDR1 KGHDR, CDR2 SFDVKD. This CDR3 spans 17 amino acids. The DNA of the CDR3 is TGTGCCACCAGTGATTTGCTCCCCTCCCAGGGGATAGGGGAGCTGTTTTTT. Translating it yields CATSDLLPSQGIGELFF.

The chain recombines TRBV12-5 with TRBJ2-3, with D possibly TRBD1 on 6 matching bases. Germline CDR1 LGHNT, CDR2 FRNRAP. The germline V and J ends were trimmed by 1 base and 6 bases, with 11 bases remaining between them. The CDR3 extends over 14 amino acids. CDR3 loop: CASGLDRVGDTQYF. CDR3 nucleotide sequence: TGTGCTAGTGGTTTGGACAGGGTGGGGGATACGCAGTATTTT.

The V gene is TRBV27, the J gene TRBJ1-1; maybe TRBD1 (5 bases). There are 14 residues in the CDR3. Trimming pared 6 bases from V and 5 bases from J, leaving 16 bases between. CDR1 MNHEY and CDR2 SMNVEV come from the germline V gene (reference sequence). CDR3: CASRHDRYKTEAFF. The CDR3 DNA is TGTGCCAGCAGACATGACAGATACAAAACTGAAGCTTTCTTT.

This clone was recorded only once. This sequence joins TRBV7-2 and TRBJ2-5; TRBD2 matches 7 bases. The J segment lost 4 bases and the V segment lost 0 bases, leaving 2 bases of the junction unmatched. The germline CDR1 and CDR2 sequences are SGHTA and FQGNSA. The CDR3 has 14 residues. The CDR3 spells CASSLAGGPETQYF. CDR3 nucleotides: TGTGCCAGCAGCTTAGCGGGAGGGCCAGAGACCCAGTACTTC.

This chain uses TRBV7-9 with TRBJ2-1; D is ambiguous. Trimming pared 5 bases from V and 8 bases from J, leaving 10 bases between. CDR3 length equals 12 residues. Germline CDR1 SEHNR, CDR2 FQNEAQ (reference sequence). In DNA form, the CDR3 reads TGTGCCAGCAGCAATAGTGTGGATGAGCAGTTCTTC. As protein: CASSNSVDEQFF.

V and J are TRBV27 and TRBJ2-3, with 8 bases that match TRBD2. The germline V gene has CDR1 MNHEY and CDR2 SMNVEV (reference sequence). The CDR3 covers 15 residues. With V trimmed by 7 bases and J by 2 bases, 8 bases remained unmatched. The CDR3 is CASTPTSVATDTQYF. CDR3 bases: TGTGCCAGCACCCCGACTAGCGTGGCCACAGATACGCAGTATTTT.

The J gene is TRBJ2-4, the V gene TRBV3-1 (or the pseudogene TRBV3-2); D unclear. Germline V gives CDR1 LGHDT, CDR2 YNNKEL (reference sequence). The ends were cut back, 1 base at V and 3 bases at J, with 7 bases in the middle. The CDR3 has 14 amino acids. This chain's CDR3 is CASSQGRFKNIQYF. CDR3 DNA sequence: TGTGCCAGCAGCCAAGGTAGATTCAAAAACATTCAGTACTTC.